A single TCR beta chain is shown here with its context. This entry comes from a study of blood T cell repertoires in COVID-19. About the study: PBMCs, B-cell-depleted T cells, or T cells provided the cDNA or gDNA that made up the material.

The V end was cut by 6 bases, the J end by 1 base, with 12 bases between. Per the germline V gene, CDR1 is MNHEY and CDR2 is SVGAGI. This CDR3 has 14 amino acids. Methods used by the authors: How many nucleated cells were present was estimated from reference gene primer amplification. Measured with immunoSEQ multiplex PCR; TCRdb has only the in-frame clones, and not every one. Clonal size and the V and J genes are those of that table, whereas D and trimming came from the DNA. Of more than 100,000 clones listed, around 87% are singletons. The source material was peripheral blood. This receptor was obtained from a woman aged 55-69 years with acute or convalescent COVID-19. The chain uses TRBV6-5 and TRBJ1-1; D call uncertain. The CDR3 DNA reads TGTGCCAGCAGGTCCGAGGGCCGGAACACTGAAGCTTTCTTT. Its translation is CASRSEGRNTEAFF.